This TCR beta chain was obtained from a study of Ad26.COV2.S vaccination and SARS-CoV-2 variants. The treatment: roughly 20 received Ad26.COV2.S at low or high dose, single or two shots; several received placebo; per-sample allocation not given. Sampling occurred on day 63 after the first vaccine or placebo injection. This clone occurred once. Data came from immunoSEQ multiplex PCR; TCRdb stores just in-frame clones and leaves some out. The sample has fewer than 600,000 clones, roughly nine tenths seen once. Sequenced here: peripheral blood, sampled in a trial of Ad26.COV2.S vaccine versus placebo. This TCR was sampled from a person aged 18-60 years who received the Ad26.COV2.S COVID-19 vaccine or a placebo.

In DNA, the CDR3 is TGTGCCAGCAGCTTGGCTGTGCACACTGAAGCTTTCTTT. Translated, it gives CASSLAVHTEAFF. The chain carries TRBV5-4 and TRBJ1-1; D not resolved. Germline values: CDR1 SGHNT, CDR2 YYREEE (reference sequence). This CDR3 is 13 amino acids long. Trimming pared 0 bases from V and 3 bases from J, leaving 6 bases between.